These 16 T cell receptor beta chains share one sample of origin, sequenced in a study of T cell responses to AZD1222 COVID-19 vaccine. This table comes from immunoSEQ multiplex PCR, and its TCRdb copy is limited to in-frame clones, with some not included. The data contain 45,000 to 55,000 clones, roughly 80% of them singletons. The specimen comprised peripheral blood, sampled on day 0 of MenACWY control vaccination. The source is an adult in good health.

The chain links TRBV28 to TRBJ2-1, with 11 bases identical to TRBD1. This CDR3 comprises 14 residues. The germline V gene has CDR1 MDHEN and CDR2 SYDVKM. The trim removed 10 bases at V and 7 bases at J, leaving 9 bases unmatched. The CDR3 DNA reads TGTGCCACCTTAGGACAGGGGGCTCGGAATGAGCAGTTCTTC. This sequence encodes CATLGQGARNEQFF.

This sequence joins TRBV10-1 and TRBJ2-2; 8 nucleotides align to TRBD2. V lost 2 bases, J lost 5 bases, and 13 bases stayed unmatched. The germline gives CDR1 WNHNN, CDR2 SYGVQD (reference sequence). This CDR3 region has 18 residues. CDR3 amino acids: CASSEGGRGRFGTGELFF. CDR3 nucleotide sequence: TGCGCCAGCAGTGAGGGCGGGCGCGGGAGGTTCGGTACCGGGGAGCTGTTTTTT.

In DNA form, the CDR3 reads TGTGCCAGTAGTATTGACAGGGCTAACACTGAAGCTTTCTTT. Protein sequence: CASSIDRANTEAFF. This chain uses TRBV19 with TRBJ1-1; 7 nucleotides align to TRBD1. CDR3 length: 14 residues. The V segment lost 3 bases and the J segment 2 bases; nucleotides outside the gene matches: 3. From germline, CDR1 is LNHDA and CDR2 SQIVND (reference sequence). The variable domain in full, with the rest retrieved from reference TRBV19 and TRBJ1-1, is DGGITQSPKYLFRKEGQNVTLSCEQNLNHDAMYWYRQDPGQGLRLIYYSQIVNDFQKGDIAEGYSVSREKKESFPLTVTSAQKNPTAFYLCASSIDRANTEAFFGQGTRLTVV.

There are many counts of this clone. V gene TRBV28 combines with J gene TRBJ2-6; D perhaps matches TRBD1 (5 bases). Germline V gene sequence: CDR1 MDHEN, CDR2 SYDVKM. The ends were cut back, 4 bases at V and 0 bases at J, with 16 bases in the middle. The CDR3 consists of 18 residues. CDR3 DNA: TGTGCCAGCAGTTCCCCCGGCAGGGCGATCTCTGGGGCCAACGTCCTGACTTTC. Residues: CASSSPGRAISGANVLTF.

This sequence joins TRBV28 and TRBJ1-1; D is perhaps TRBD1 (6 bases). This CDR3 contains 16 residues. V was clipped by 4 bases and J by 1 base, with 16 bases between them. The germline gives CDR1 MDHEN, CDR2 SYDVKM. This CDR3 is CASSSGQQGWNTEAFF. For the CDR3, the DNA is TGTGCCAGCAGTTCGGGACAACAGGGCTGGAACACTGAAGCTTTCTTT. Drawing the rest from reference TRBV28 and TRBJ1-1, the complete variable domain is DVKVTQSSRYLVKRTGEKVFLECVQDMDHENMFWYRQDPGLGLRLIYFSYDVKMKEKGDIPEGYSVSREKKERFSLILESASTNQTSMYLCASSSGQQGWNTEAFFGQGTRLTVV.

The chain has TRBV6-2 or TRBV6-3 and TRBJ1-4; no definite D call. CDR1 MNHEY and CDR2 SVGEGT come from the germline V gene. Trimming removed 4 bases at V and 7 bases at J, with 13 bases between. The CDR3 consists of 14 residues. This CDR3 is CASSSGREVEKLFF. The CDR3 coding sequence is TGTGCCAGCAGTTCGGGGAGGGAGGTTGAAAAACTGTTTTTT.

V usage is TRBV6-4 and J usage is TRBJ1-1, with D unresolved. Trimming stripped 4 bases from V and 8 bases from J, with 14 bases between. The CDR3 runs to 13 residues. Germline-derived CDR1 and CDR2 are MRHNA and SNTAGT. CDR3 amino acids: CASSVTLQSEAFF. CDR3 sequence (DNA): TGTGCCAGCAGTGTTACCTTACAGTCCGAAGCTTTCTTT.

V is TRBV4-2 and J is TRBJ2-3; 10 nucleotides align to TRBD2. With V trimmed by 3 bases and J by 6 bases, 9 bases remained unmatched. Germline-derived CDR1 and CDR2 are LGHNA and YNFKEQ. The CDR3 loop spans 16 amino acids. The CDR3 sequence is CASSQEAGTSVDTQYF. In DNA, the CDR3 is TGTGCCAGCAGCCAGGAGGCCGGGACTAGCGTGGATACGCAGTATTTT.

The gene calls are TRBV27 and TRBJ1-6; 7 bases align to TRBD1. The CDR3 sequence is 14 residues long. The junction had 11 bases not matched to a gene; V was cut back by 11 bases and J by 7 bases. Germline V lookup: CDR1 MNHEY, CDR2 SMNVEV (reference sequence). Written as DNA, the CDR3 is TGTGCCGCAAAAGGGGGCAACGACAATTCACCCCTCCACTTT. This encodes CAAKGGNDNSPLHF.

The chain couples TRBV27 to TRBJ2-5, with 7 bases matching TRBD2. V was pared by 2 bases and J by 5 bases, with 8 bases of the junction left unmatched. The germline CDR1 and CDR2 sequences are MNHEY and SMNVEV (reference sequence). This CDR3 is built from 15 residues. DNA of the CDR3: TGTGCCAGCAGTTTACGAGGGCCCGGGAGGGAGACCCAGTACTTC. Translated, it gives CASSLRGPGRETQYF.

In this sample, this clone turned up once. The genes are TRBV7-8 and TRBJ2-5; tentatively, D is TRBD1 (5 bases). The germline V gene has CDR1 SGHVS and CDR2 FQNEAQ. The V and J ends lost 0 bases and 6 bases respectively, with 11 bases between them. CDR3 length: 14 residues. The CDR3 DNA is TGTGCCAGCAGCTTAGCGGGAAAGGGGAAGACCCAGTACTTC. Protein: CASSLAGKGKTQYF.

The genes are TRBV6-5 and TRBJ1-1; tentatively, D is TRBD1 (6 bases). Trimming shortened V by 8 bases and J by 0 bases, and 13 bases separated the two germline ends. The CDR3 covers 14 residues. CDR1 and CDR2 from the germline V gene are MNHEY and SVGAGI. CDR3 protein: CASAIRGMNTEAFF. The CDR3 nucleotides are TGTGCCAGCGCTATTAGGGGGATGAACACTGAAGCTTTCTTT.

The CDR3 bases are TGCGCCAGCAGCGTCTCCTGGACTAGCGGGAGGATATACAATGAGCAGTTCTTC. As protein: CASSVSWTSGRIYNEQFF. The V call is TRBV5-1, the J call TRBJ2-1, with 14 bases aligning to TRBD2. The CDR3 spans 18 residues. Germline lookup yields CDR1 SGHRS and CDR2 YFSETQ. After removal of 4 bases from V and 4 bases from J, the junction contained 10 bases not matched to a gene.

V gene TRBV14 combines with J gene TRBJ1-1; D gene unclear. From germline, CDR1 is SGHDN and CDR2 FVKESK. CDR3 size: 13 residues. Trimming left V 2 bases short and J 0 bases short, with 4 bases between. The CDR3 sequence: CASSQFMNTEAFF. The CDR3 nucleotides read TGTGCCAGCAGCCAATTCATGAACACTGAAGCTTTCTTT.

This clone appeared a few times. The chain recombines TRBV3-1 (or the pseudogene TRBV3-2) with TRBJ1-2; 8 nucleotides line up with TRBD1. Looked up from germline, CDR1 is LGHDT and CDR2 is YNNKEL (reference sequence). This CDR3 has 17 amino acids. Unmatched junction bases numbered 15, after V lost 0 bases and J lost 9 bases. This CDR3 is CASSQDLGGQDIKRYTF. CDR3 in DNA: TGTGCCAGCAGCCAAGATTTGGGGGGACAGGATATAAAACGCTACACCTTC.

This clone turned up a few times. The chain uses TRBV27 and TRBJ2-7; weak D call: TRBD1 (5 bases). V shed 2 bases and J shed 2 bases, with 7 bases lying between them. This CDR3 has 13 residues. Germline lookup yields CDR1 MNHEY and CDR2 SMNVEV (reference sequence). The CDR3 here is CASSLDRAYEQYF. The CDR3 region has the DNA TGTGCCAGCAGTTTAGACAGAGCCTACGAGCAGTACTTC.